This is a list of T cell receptor beta chains from one sample in a study of blood T cell repertoires in COVID-19. Repertoires were generated with immunoSEQ multiplex PCR, while TCRdb's copy carries only in-frame clones and drops some. The table shows approximately 150,000 clones, with over 80% occurring only once. Sample: PBMCs or T cells enriched from blood (not recorded which). The origin of the receptors is a man aged 65 to 85 who had been exposed to COVID-19. The CDR3 runs from the conserved cysteine through the conserved F or W. The order of the fields is D gene, J gene, V gene, clone size, CDR3 protein, CDR3 DNA. A D gene is named only where the DNA matches it firmly. Only some rows state a clone size, as once, few, many or a class for expanded clones.

TRBD2,TRBJ2-5,TRBV10-3,-,CAISGLAGGETQYF,TGTGCCATCAGCGGGCTAGCGGGGGGGGAGACCCAGTACTTC
-,TRBJ2-3,TRBV5-1,-,CASSPVAGTDTQYF,TGCGCCAGCAGCCCTGTAGCGGGCACAGATACGCAGTATTTT
-,TRBJ2-7,TRBV4-1,-,CASSLITSSSSYEQYF,TGCGCCAGCAGCCTAATTACTAGCTCCTCCTCCTACGAGCAGTACTTC
-,TRBJ1-2,TRBV4-1,few,CASSQESTGRYGYTF,TGCGCCAGCAGCCAAGAGAGTACAGGGCGTTATGGCTACACCTTC
-,TRBJ2-1,TRBV24-1,-,CATSDTGDYNEQFF,TGTGCCACCAGTGATACCGGGGATTACAATGAGCAGTTCTTC
TRBD2,TRBJ2-7,TRBV28,-,CASGREAGAYEQYF,TGTGCCAGCGGTCGGGAAGCGGGAGCCTACGAGCAGTACTTC
TRBD2,TRBJ2-1,TRBV12-3/TRBV12-4,once,CASSNTSVEEFF,TGTGCCAGCAGCAACACTAGCGTTGAGGAGTTCTTC
TRBD1,TRBJ2-7,TRBV9,-,CASSVDRATYEQYF,TGTGCCAGCAGCGTGGACAGGGCTACCTACGAGCAGTACTTC
TRBD1,TRBJ2-1,TRBV4-3,-,CASRPTGDNEQFF,TGCGCCAGCAGACCGACAGGGGACAATGAGCAGTTCTTC
TRBD1,TRBJ1-5,TRBV7-9,-,CASSPIPRTGLNQPQHF,TGTGCCAGCAGCCCGATTCCGAGGACAGGGCTCAATCAGCCCCAGCATTTT